The TCR beta chain under discussion was sequenced for a study of cytomegalovirus exposure and HLA in healthy donors. Study summary: The same platform used for the roughly 600 first-cohort repertoires was also used for the 90 to 150 validation repertoires, as a later analysis reported.

This clone was detected only once. Its matching antigen is unknown. Regarding the study as a whole: The study labeled fewer than 200 TCR beta chains cytomegalovirus-associated. Researchers reported that three CMV-associated chains were confirmed in vitro as CMV antigen-specific.

Germline V gene lookup returns CDR1 PRHDT and CDR2 FYEKMQ (reference sequence). The CDR3 has 17 amino acids. V gave up 3 bases and J gave up 2 bases; unmatched junction bases: 9. Repertoires were generated with immunoSEQ multiplex PCR, while TCRdb's copy carries only in-frame clones and drops some. The repertoire holds under 150,000 clones, 88% seen once, with 7.9% in the top ten. Separation from the roughly 670-subject first cohort characterized the roughly 110-subject validation cohort, to which the donors belonged. Sequencing input: PBMCs. The clonotype comes from a woman younger than 30 in good health and CMV-seropositive. V is TRBV13 and J is TRBJ2-1, with 8 bases lining up with TRBD2. CDR3 in DNA: TGTGCCAGCAGCTTTTGGGGTAGCGGGGCCCCCTACAATGAGCAGTTCTTC. Translated: CASSFWGSGAPYNEQFF.